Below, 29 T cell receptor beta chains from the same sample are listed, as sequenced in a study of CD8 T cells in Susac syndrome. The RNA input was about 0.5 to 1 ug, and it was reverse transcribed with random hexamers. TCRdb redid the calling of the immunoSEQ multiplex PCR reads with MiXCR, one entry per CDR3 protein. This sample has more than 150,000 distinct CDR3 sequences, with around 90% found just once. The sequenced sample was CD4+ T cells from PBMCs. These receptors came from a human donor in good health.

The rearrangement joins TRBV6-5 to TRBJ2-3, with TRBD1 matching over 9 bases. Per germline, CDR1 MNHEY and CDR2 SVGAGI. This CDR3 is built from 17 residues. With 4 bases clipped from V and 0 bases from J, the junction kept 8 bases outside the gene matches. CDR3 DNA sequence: TGTGCCAGCAGTTCGGGACAGGGTCCTACCAGCACAGATACGCAGTATTTT. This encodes CASSSGQGPTSTDTQYF.

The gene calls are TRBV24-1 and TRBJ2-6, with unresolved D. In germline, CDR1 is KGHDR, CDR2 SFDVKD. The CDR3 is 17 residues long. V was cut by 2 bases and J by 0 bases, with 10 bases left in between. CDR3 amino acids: CATSDSNGNSGANVLTF. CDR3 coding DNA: TGTGCCACCAGTGATTCGAACGGAAACTCTGGGGCCAACGTCCTGACTTTC.

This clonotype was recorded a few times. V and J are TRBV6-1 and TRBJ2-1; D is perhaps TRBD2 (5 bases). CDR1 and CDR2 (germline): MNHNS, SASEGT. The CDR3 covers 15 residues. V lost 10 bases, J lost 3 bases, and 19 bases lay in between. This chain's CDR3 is CATSVPPGYYNEQFF. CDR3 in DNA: TGTGCCACCTCGGTCCCCCCGGGGTACTACAATGAGCAGTTCTTC.

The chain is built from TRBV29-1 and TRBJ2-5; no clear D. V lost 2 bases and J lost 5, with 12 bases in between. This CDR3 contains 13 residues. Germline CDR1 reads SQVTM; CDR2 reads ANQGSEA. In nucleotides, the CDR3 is TGCAGCGTTGAAAAGGCGTGGGGTGAGACCCAGTACTTC. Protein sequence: CSVEKAWGETQYF. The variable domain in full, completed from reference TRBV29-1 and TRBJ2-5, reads SAVISQKPSRDICQRGTSLTIQCQVDSQVTMMFWYRQQPGQSLTLIATANQGSEATYESGFVIDKFPISRPNLTFSTLTVSNMSPEDSSIYLCSVEKAWGETQYFGPGTRLLVL.

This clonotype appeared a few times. The CDR3 loop is CSAIHGNQGYEQYF. The CDR3 nucleotides are TGCAGTGCTATCCACGGGAACCAAGGTTACGAGCAGTACTTC. The V call is TRBV20-1, the J call TRBJ2-7, with D possibly TRBD2 on 5 matching bases. The CDR3 loop spans 14 amino acids. In germline, CDR1 is DFQATT, CDR2 SNEGSKA (reference sequence). V was clipped by 4 bases and J by 4 bases, with 17 bases between them.

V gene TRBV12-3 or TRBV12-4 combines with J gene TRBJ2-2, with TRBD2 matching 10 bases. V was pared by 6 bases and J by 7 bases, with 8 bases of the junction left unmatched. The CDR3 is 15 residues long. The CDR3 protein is CASRQAGGRIGELFF. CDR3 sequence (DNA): TGTGCCAGCAGGCAAGCGGGGGGGCGGATCGGGGAGCTGTTTTTT.

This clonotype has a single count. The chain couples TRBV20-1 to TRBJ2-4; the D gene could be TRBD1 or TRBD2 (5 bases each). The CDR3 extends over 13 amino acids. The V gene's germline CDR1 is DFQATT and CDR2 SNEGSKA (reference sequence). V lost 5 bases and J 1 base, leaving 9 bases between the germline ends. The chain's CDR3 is CSAGTAAKNIQYF. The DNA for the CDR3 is TGCAGTGCTGGGACGGCGGCCAAAAACATTCAGTACTTC.

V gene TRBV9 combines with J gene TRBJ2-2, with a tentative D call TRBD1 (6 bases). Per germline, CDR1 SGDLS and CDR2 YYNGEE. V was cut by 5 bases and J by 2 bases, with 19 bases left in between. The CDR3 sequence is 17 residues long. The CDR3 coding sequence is TGTGCCAGCAGTCTAGCTAGTGGGGGCAGAAACACCGGGGAGCTGTTTTTT. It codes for CASSLASGGRNTGELFF.

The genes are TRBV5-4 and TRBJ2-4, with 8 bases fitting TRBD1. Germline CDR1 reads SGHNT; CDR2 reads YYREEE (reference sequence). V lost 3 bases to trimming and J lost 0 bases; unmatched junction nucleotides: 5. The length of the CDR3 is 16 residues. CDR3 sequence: CASSSATGVAKNIQYF. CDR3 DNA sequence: TGTGCCAGCAGCTCGGCGACAGGGGTAGCCAAAAACATTCAGTACTTC. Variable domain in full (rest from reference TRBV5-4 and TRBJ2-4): ETGVTQSPTHLIKTRGQQVTLRCSSQSGHNTVSWYQQALGQGPQFIFQYYREEENGRGNFPPRFSGLQFPNYSSELNVNALELDDSALYLCASSSATGVAKNIQYFGAGTRLSVL.

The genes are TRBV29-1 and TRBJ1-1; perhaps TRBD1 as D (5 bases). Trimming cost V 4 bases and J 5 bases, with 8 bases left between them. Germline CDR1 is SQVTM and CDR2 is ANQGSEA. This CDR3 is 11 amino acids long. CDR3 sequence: CSVVRGTEAFF. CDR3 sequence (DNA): TGCAGCGTTGTGAGGGGAACTGAAGCTTTCTTT.

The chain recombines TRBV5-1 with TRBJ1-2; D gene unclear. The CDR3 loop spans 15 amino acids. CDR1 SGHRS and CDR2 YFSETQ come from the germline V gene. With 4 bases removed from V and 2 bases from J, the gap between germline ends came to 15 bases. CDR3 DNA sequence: TGCGCCAGCAGCCCGGGAGTGGTCAGCAACTATGGCTACACCTTC. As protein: CASSPGVVSNYGYTF.

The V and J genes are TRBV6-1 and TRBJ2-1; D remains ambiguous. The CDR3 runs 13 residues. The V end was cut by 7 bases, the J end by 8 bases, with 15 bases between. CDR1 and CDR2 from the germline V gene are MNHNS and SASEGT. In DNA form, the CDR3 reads TGTGCCAGCACTCTAACGGCAAGGGATGAGCAGTTCTTC. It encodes CASTLTARDEQFF.

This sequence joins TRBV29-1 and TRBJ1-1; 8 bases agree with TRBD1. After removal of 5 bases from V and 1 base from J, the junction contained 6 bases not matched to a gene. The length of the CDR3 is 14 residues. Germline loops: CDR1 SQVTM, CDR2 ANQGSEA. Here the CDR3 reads CSVRTGQGNTEAFF. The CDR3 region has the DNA TGCAGCGTTAGAACCGGACAGGGGAACACTGAAGCTTTCTTT.

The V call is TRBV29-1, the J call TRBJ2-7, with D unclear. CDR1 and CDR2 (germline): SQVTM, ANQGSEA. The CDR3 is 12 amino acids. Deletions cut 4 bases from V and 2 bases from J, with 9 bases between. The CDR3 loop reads CSVVGTTYEQYF. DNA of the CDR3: TGCAGCGTTGTTGGTACGACCTACGAGCAGTACTTC.

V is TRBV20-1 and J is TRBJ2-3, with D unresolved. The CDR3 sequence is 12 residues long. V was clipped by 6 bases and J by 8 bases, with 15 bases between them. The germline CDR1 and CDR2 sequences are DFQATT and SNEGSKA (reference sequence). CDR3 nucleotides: TGCAGTGCCAGACCATGGTTGGGTACGCAGTATTTT. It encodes CSARPWLGTQYF.

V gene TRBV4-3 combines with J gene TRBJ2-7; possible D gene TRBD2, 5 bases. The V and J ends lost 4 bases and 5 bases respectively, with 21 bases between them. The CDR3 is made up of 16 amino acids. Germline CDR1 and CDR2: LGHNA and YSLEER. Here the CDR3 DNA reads TGCGCCAGCAGCCGACTATACGGCGCGACGGAGCACGAGCAGTACTTC. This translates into CASSRLYGATEHEQYF.

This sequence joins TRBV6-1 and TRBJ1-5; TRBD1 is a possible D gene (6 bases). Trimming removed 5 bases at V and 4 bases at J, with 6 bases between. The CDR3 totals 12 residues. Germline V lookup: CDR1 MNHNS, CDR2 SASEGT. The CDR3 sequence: CASSQGNQPQHF. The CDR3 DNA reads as TGTGCCAGCAGTCAGGGGAATCAGCCCCAGCATTTT.

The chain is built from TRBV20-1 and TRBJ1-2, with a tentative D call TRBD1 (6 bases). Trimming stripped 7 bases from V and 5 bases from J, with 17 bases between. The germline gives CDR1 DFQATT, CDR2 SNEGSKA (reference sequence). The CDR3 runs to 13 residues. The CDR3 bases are TGCAGTGGTCGTTGGGGGGCGGGGTATGGCTACACCTTC. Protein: CSGRWGAGYGYTF.

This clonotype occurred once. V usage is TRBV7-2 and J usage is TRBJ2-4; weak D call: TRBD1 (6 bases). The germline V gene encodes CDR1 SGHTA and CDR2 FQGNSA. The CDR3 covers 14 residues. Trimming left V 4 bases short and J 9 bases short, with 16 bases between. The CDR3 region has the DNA TGTGCCAGCAGCTCTCGACAGGCTCCCAGCATTCAGTACTTC. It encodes CASSSRQAPSIQYF.

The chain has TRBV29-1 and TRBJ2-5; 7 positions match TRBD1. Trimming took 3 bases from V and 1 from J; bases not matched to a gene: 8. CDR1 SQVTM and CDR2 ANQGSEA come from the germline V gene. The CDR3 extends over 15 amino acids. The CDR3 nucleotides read TGCAGCGTTGAGATGAGGGACAGATCCCAAGAGACCCAGTACTTC. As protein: CSVEMRDRSQETQYF. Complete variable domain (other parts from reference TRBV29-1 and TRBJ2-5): SAVISQKPSRDICQRGTSLTIQCQVDSQVTMMFWYRQQPGQSLTLIATANQGSEATYESGFVIDKFPISRPNLTFSTLTVSNMSPEDSSIYLCSVEMRDRSQETQYFGPGTRLLVL.

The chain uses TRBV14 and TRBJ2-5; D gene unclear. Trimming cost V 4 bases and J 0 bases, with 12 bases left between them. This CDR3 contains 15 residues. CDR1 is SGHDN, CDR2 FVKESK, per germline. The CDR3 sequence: CASSPGVSNQETQYF. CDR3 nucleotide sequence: TGTGCCAGCAGCCCGGGTGTAAGTAACCAAGAGACCCAGTACTTC.

Here the CDR3 DNA reads TGTGCCAGCAGCTTAGGTTTGGGCAATCGTAATGAAAAACTGTTTTTT. As protein: CASSLGLGNRNEKLFF. This sequence joins TRBV11-2 and TRBJ1-4, with no clear D. CDR3 length equals 16 residues. From germline, CDR1 is SGHAT and CDR2 FQNNGV. Between the trimmed V and J ends, which lost 1 base and 4 bases, there was a span of 13 bases.

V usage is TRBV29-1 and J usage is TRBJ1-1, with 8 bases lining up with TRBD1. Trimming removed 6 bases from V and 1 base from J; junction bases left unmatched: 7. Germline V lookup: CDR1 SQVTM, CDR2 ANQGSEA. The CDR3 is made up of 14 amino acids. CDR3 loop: CSVVQGGPNTEAFF. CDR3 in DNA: TGCAGCGTCGTACAGGGGGGACCGAACACTGAAGCTTTCTTT. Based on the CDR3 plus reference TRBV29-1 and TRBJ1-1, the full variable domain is SAVISQKPSRDICQRGTSLTIQCQVDSQVTMMFWYRQQPGQSLTLIATANQGSEATYESGFVIDKFPISRPNLTFSTLTVSNMSPEDSSIYLCSVVQGGPNTEAFFGQGTRLTVV.

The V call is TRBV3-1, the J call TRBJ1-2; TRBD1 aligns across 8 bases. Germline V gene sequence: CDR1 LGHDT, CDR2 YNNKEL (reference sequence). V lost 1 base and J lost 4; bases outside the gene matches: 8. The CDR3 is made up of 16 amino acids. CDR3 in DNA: TGTGCCAGCAGCCAAGCCGGACAGGGAGTTTTCTATGGCTACACCTTC. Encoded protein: CASSQAGQGVFYGYTF.

The CDR3 DNA sequence: TGTGCCAGCAGCTCGGTGGGGACTATGAACACTGAAGCTTTCTTT. Protein: CASSSVGTMNTEAFF. The rearrangement links TRBV7-9 to TRBJ1-1, with D perhaps matching TRBD1 (5 bases). The CDR3 is 15 amino acids. Per the germline V gene, CDR1 is SEHNR and CDR2 is FQNEAQ (reference sequence). V gave up 4 bases and J gave up 0 bases, with 12 bases separating them.

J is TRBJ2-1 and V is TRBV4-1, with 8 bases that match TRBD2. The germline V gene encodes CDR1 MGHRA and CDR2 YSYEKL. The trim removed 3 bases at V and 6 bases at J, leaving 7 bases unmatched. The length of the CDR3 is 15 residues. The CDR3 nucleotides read TGCGCCAGCAGCCACCGACGGGAGGGCCGCAATGAGCAGTTCTTC. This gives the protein CASSHRREGRNEQFF.

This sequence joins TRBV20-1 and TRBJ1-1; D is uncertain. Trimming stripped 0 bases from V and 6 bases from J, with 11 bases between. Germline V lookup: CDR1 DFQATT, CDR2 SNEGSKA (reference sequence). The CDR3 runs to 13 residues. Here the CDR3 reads CSARDPRVAEAFF. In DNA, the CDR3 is TGCAGTGCTAGAGATCCGAGGGTCGCTGAAGCTTTCTTT.

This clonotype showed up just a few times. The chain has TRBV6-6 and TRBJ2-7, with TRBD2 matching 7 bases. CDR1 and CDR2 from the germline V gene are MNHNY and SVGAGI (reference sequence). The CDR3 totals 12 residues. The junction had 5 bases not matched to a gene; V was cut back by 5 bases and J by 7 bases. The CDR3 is CASSPWGGEQYF. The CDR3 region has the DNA TGTGCCAGCAGTCCCTGGGGGGGAGAGCAGTACTTC.

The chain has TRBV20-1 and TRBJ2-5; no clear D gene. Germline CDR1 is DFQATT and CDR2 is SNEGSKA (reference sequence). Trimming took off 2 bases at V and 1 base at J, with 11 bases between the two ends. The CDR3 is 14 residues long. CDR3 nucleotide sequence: TGCAGTGCTAGACCCGGACCCCCCCAAGAGACCCAGTACTTC. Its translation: CSARPGPPQETQYF.